The source of this T cell receptor beta chain is a study of blood T cells in healthy people across ages. Study-level background: About one barcoded TCR beta cDNA was captured per two T cells.

The CDR3 contains 15 residues. Trimming stripped 4 bases from V and 8 bases from J, with 18 bases between. In germline, CDR1 is SGHKS, CDR2 YYEKEE (reference sequence). Next came a second PCR, run for roughly 6 to 11 cycles, which used a sample-barcoded 5' primer along with a J-beta primer mix. In TCRdb, the 5' RACE reads were re-called with MiXCR into one record per CDR3 protein. Of about 1 million distinct CDR3 sequences listed, about 25% were seen once; the top ten hold 0.65% to 0.75%. The data also belong to a second study, concerning T cells of mothers and their children. This second report adds: Three mothers and their six children, all healthy Caucasians, donated. In cDNA synthesis, all of the extracted RNA was used at around 1.5 ug per 15 ul. Per child, around 3 million TCR beta CDR3 reads were obtained, against over 9 million per mother.

This rearrangement joins TRBV5-5 to TRBJ1-4; weak D call: TRBD1 (5 bases). The specimen sequenced was blood. This TCR derives from a girl aged 2 to 10 in good health. The CDR3 sequence: CASSRFDRPEEKLFF. The CDR3 coding sequence is TGTGCCAGCAGCCGTTTCGACAGACCCGAAGAAAAACTGTTTTTT.